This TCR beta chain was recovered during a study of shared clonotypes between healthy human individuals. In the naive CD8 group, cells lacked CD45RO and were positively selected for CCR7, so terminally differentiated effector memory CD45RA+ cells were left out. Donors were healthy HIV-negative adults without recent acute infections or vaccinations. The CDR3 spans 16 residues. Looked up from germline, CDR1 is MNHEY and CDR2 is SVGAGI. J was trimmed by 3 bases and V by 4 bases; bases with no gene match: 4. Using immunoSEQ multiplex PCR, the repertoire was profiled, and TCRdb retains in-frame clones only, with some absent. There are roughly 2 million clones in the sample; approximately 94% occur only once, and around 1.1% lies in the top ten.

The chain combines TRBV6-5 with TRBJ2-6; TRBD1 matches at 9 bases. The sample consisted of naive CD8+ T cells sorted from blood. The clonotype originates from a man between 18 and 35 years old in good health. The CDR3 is CASSLQGALGANVLTF. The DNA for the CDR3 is TGTGCCAGCAGTTTACAGGGGGCGCTTGGGGCCAACGTCCTGACTTTC.